This TCR beta chain was identified during a study of regulatory T cells in long-lasting Graves disease. The CDR3 extends over 13 amino acids. The germline gives CDR1 DFQATT, CDR2 SNEGSKA (reference sequence). V lost 7 bases to trimming and J lost 3 bases, with 13 bases between them. To make TCR beta libraries, researchers used iRepertoire HTBI primers and Arm-PCR of CDR3 regions. Each CDR3 protein gets one entry after TCRdb re-called the multiplex PCR reads with MiXCR. Of about 540,000 distinct CDR3 sequences in the sample, 13% are singletons; the top ten hold more than 8.5%. Regarding time point: newly diagnosed GD, antithyroid drugs for less than 3 months. The authors made the TCR library using RNA they extracted from PBMCs. These same data were also listed under a study on T cells in Graves' hyperthyroidism and ophthalmopathy.

The chain carries TRBV20-1 and TRBJ1-5, with D uncertain. The specimen was peripheral blood mononuclear cells (PBMCs), collected at new diagnosis, from a patient treated with antithyroid drugs. The TCR sequence derives from a man aged 30-40 years with Graves disease. As DNA, the CDR3 is TGCAGTGTGGCTCGAGATCCCAATCAGCCCCAGCATTTT. As protein: CSVARDPNQPQHF.